The T cell receptor (beta chain) under discussion was sequenced for a study of blood T cell repertoires in COVID-19. On the study more broadly: The United States, Italy and Spain were the sources of the acute and convalescent COVID-19 samples. T cells, B-cell-depleted T cells, or PBMCs provided the cDNA or gDNA that served as material.

In the original workflow: Cell counts per sample came from amplifying reference gene primers. The protocol was immunoSEQ multiplex PCR, while the TCRdb copy is restricted to in-frame clones and leaves out a portion. V and J calls and clone size are those listed in that table; D and trimming were worked out from the DNA. This table has about 250,000 clones, just over 85% appearing once. V trimming: 1 base; J trimming: 3 bases; junction bases outside the gene matches: 1. In germline, CDR1 is LGHDT, CDR2 YNNKEL (reference sequence). The CDR3 runs to 14 residues. The sequence derives from a woman in her thirties with active or convalescent COVID-19. The sequenced sample was peripheral blood. The chain couples TRBV3-1 (or the pseudogene TRBV3-2) to TRBJ1-2; 8 bases are shared with TRBD1. Written as DNA, the CDR3 is TGTGCCAGCAGCCAAGCGGGACAGGACTATGGCTACACCTTC. Translated, it gives CASSQAGQDYGYTF.